This section outlines one TCR beta chain sequence together with its context. This specimen comes from a study of blood T cell repertoires in COVID-19. About the research overall: PBMCs, B-cell-depleted T cells, or T cells provided the cDNA or gDNA that made up the material.

Germline trimming cut 4 bases from V and 5 bases from J; bases unmatched to any gene: 8. This CDR3 is 16 amino acids long. Per the germline V gene, CDR1 is SNHLY and CDR2 is FYNNEI. Assay used: immunoSEQ multiplex PCR; TCRdb lists only in-frame clones, some missing. This sample has approximately 98,000 clones; roughly 70% occur once, and the top ten carry around 1.9%. V gene TRBV2 combines with J gene TRBJ2-2; TRBD2 matches 9 bases. The origin of this receptor is a woman aged 40 to 50 with acute or convalescent COVID-19. The sample taken for sequencing was peripheral blood. The CDR3 coding sequence is TGTGCCAGCAGTGTCAGAGTTAGCGGGGGTACCGGGGAGCTGTTTTTT. Protein sequence: CASSVRVSGGTGELFF.